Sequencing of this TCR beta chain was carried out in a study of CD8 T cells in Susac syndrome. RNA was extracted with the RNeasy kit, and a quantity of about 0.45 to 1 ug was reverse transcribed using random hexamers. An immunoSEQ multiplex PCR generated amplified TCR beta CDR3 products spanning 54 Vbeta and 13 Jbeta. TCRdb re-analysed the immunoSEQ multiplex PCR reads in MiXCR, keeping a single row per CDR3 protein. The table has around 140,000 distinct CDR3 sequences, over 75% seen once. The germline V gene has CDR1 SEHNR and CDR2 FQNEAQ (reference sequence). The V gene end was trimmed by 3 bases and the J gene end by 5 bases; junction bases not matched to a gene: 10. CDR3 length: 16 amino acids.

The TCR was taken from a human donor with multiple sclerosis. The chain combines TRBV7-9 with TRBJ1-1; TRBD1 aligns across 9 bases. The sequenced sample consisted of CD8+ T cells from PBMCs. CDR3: CASSFYRTGVDTEAFF. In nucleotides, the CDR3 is TGTGCCAGCAGCTTTTACCGGACAGGGGTCGATACTGAAGCTTTCTTT.